Detailed here is one T cell receptor beta chain. Its antigen is undetermined. This entry belongs to a study of T cell repertoires in cytomegalovirus infection. Study background: CMV infection together with matching HLA type was indicated by public TCR beta signatures. Study-wide results and limits: The ex vivo response was dominated by HLA-C-restricted CMV-specific TCR beta clonotypes. The cumulative frequency of public TCR beta families distinguished individuals who carried CMV together with the relevant HLA.

TCRdb redid the calling of the reads with MiXCR, one entry per CDR3 protein. The sample has more than 350,000 distinct CDR3 sequences, under 40% seen once. Trimming shortened V by 6 bases and J by 2 bases, and 15 bases separated the two germline ends. The CDR3 totals 15 residues. Germline CDR1 and CDR2: ENHRY and SYGVKD. The receptor's source is a human donor in good health (CMV status not recorded). Some clones in this sample may be carry-over from other donors' samples. Sequenced: PBMCs. The chain is built from TRBV10-3 and TRBJ2-3, with D maybe TRBD2 (6 bases). Written as DNA, the CDR3 is TGTGCCATCAGCCGGGGACGGGAGAACACAGATACGCAGTATTTT. This translates into CAISRGRENTDTQYF.